This TCR beta chain was sequenced in a study of regulatory T cells in long-lasting Graves disease. Germline V gene data show CDR1 as GTSNPN and CDR2 as SVGIG (reference sequence). There are 13 residues in the CDR3. The V and J ends lost 5 bases and 2 bases, in that order; junction bases with no gene match: 5. Study results and caveats: Persistent disease preferred TRBV28, TRBJ1-2 and TRBJ2-5.

CDR3-region Arm-PCR and iRepertoire HTBI primers produced the TCR beta libraries. TCRdb reanalysed the multiplex PCR reads using MiXCR and keeps one entry per CDR3 protein. This table holds 200,000 to 250,000 distinct CDR3 sequences, roughly 19% found once. Time point specified: newly diagnosed GD, antithyroid drugs for less than 3 months. The TCR library used RNA extracted from PBMCs. This clonotype has at least ten counts. The antigen is not known. This same sample was also part of a study on T cells in Graves' hyperthyroidism and ophthalmopathy. That study reports: The authors deemed Graves' hyperthyroidism stable absent ophthalmopathy progression within 18 months. Expanded thyroid clonotypes (above 0.001) were mostly also found in blood.

The receptor's source is a woman younger than 45 with Graves disease. This chain uses TRBV30 with TRBJ1-2, with TRBD1 matching 7 bases. Sequencing was performed on peripheral blood mononuclear cells (PBMCs), taken at new diagnosis, from a patient treated with antithyroid drugs. CDR3 sequence reads: CAWVQQGNYGYTF. The CDR3 DNA reads as TGTGCCTGGGTACAACAGGGGAACTATGGCTACACCTTC.